This T cell receptor (beta chain) was found in a study of T-cell reconstitution after alpha-beta-depleted transplantation in children. TCRbeta library preparation incorporated unique molecular identifiers. One entry per CDR3 protein, called by TCRdb with MiXCR from the PCR reads. The sample carries hundreds of thousands of distinct CDR3 sequences, 15% to 20% recorded once. CDR3 length: 15 residues. V lost 4 bases, J lost 1 base, and 5 bases stayed unmatched. CDR1 and CDR2 (germline): SGHRS, YFSETQ. In its sample, this clonotype was seen many times. Its specificity is unknown. Findings and limits, study-wide: Several hundred expanded graft clones reportedly gave rise to the alpha-beta T cells present about two months after transplant.

The source is a boy under two years old who had a stem cell transplant for Wiskott-Aldrich syndrome, so the T cells may come from the graft donor. This sample comprised PBMCs, mostly from graft donor cells, obtained 360 days after TCRalphabeta/CD19-depleted stem cell transplant. The chain links TRBV5-1 to TRBJ2-1, with 7 bases aligning to TRBD2. This CDR3 reads CASSPGLISYNEQFF. For the CDR3, the DNA is TGCGCCAGCAGCCCGGGACTAATTTCCTACAATGAGCAGTTCTTC.